One and the same sample provided the 22 T cell receptor beta chains below, sequenced in a study of T-cell memory formation after mild COVID-19. TCRdb called the 5' RACE reads again in MiXCR, with one record for every CDR3 protein. This sample has under 250,000 distinct CDR3 sequences, with just over 9.5% found just once. Material: PBMCs or a T cell subset sorted from them (not recorded which). The receptors shown here come from a man younger than 30 who had mild COVID-19 (a few samples of this study predate the infection). Cell type and time point are not known.

V gene TRBV29-1 combines with J gene TRBJ1-1; unclear D gene. The germline CDR1 and CDR2 sequences are SQVTM and ANQGSEA. CDR3 length equals 12 residues. Trimming removed 0 bases from V and 6 bases from J, with 8 bases in between. The CDR3 region has the DNA TGCAGCGTTGAAGATCCGACCTCTGAAGCTTTCTTT. Its translation: CSVEDPTSEAFF.

This clonotype was seen many times. V usage is TRBV5-1 and J usage is TRBJ2-1; D ambiguous. The V end was cut by 1 base, the J end by 0 bases, with 8 bases between. Germline values: CDR1 SGHRS, CDR2 YFSETQ. The CDR3 contains 15 residues. The CDR3 loop reads CASSLSVSSYNEQFF. The DNA for the CDR3 is TGCGCCAGCAGCTTGTCGGTGAGCTCCTACAATGAGCAGTTCTTC.

Many counts were recorded for this clonotype. The chain uses TRBV4-2 and TRBJ2-3; possible D gene TRBD2, 7 bases. Trimming left V 6 bases short and J 2 bases short, with 18 bases between. The CDR3 length is 16 residues. CDR1 is LGHNA, CDR2 YNFKEQ, per germline. This chain's CDR3 is CASRDGGGLLTDTQYF. The CDR3 DNA is TGTGCCAGCAGGGACGGCGGGGGCCTCCTCACAGATACGCAGTATTTT.

This clonotype was seen only a few times. The rearrangement links TRBV5-1 to TRBJ1-3, with D maybe TRBD1 (6 bases). The CDR3 is 14 residues long. Trimming shortened V by 4 bases and J by 7 bases, and 15 bases separated the two germline ends. Germline V gene sequence: CDR1 SGHRS, CDR2 YFSETQ. CDR3 amino acids: CASSHWGPANTIYF. The CDR3 bases are TGCGCCAGCAGCCACTGGGGGCCCGCGAACACCATATATTTT.

The CDR3 DNA reads as TGTGCCATTCGCGGACAGACTGGAAACACCATATATTTT. This sequence encodes CAIRGQTGNTIYF. V and J are TRBV10-3 and TRBJ1-3, with D tentatively TRBD1 (6 bases). CDR3 length: 13 residues. Germline-derived CDR1 and CDR2 are ENHRY and SYGVKD. The germline V and J ends were trimmed by 9 bases and 2 bases, with 11 bases remaining between them.

This clonotype was seen only a few times. The V and J genes are TRBV10-3 and TRBJ2-5; D is undetermined. The V gene's germline CDR1 is ENHRY and CDR2 SYGVKD. The CDR3 has 14 residues. The V gene lost 7 bases and the J gene lost 3 bases, with 15 bases spanning the gap. The CDR3 is CAIMRAGEEETQYF. As DNA, the CDR3 is TGTGCCATCATGCGCGCCGGCGAGGAAGAGACCCAGTACTTC.

CDR3 sequence (DNA): TGTGCCATCAGCCCGGGACTTACTACCCAGCCCCAGCATTTT. Protein sequence: CAISPGLTTQPQHF. V and J are TRBV10-3 and TRBJ1-5; TRBD1 is a possible D gene (5 bases). The CDR3 extends over 14 amino acids. The germline V gene has CDR1 ENHRY and CDR2 SYGVKD. V was shortened by 6 bases and J by 7 bases, with 16 bases between the two germline ends.

This clonotype was counted ten times or more. The rearrangement links TRBV20-1 to TRBJ2-1; 9 nucleotides match TRBD2. V was clipped by 0 bases and J by 9 bases; unmatched bases: 6. Looked up from germline, CDR1 is DFQATT and CDR2 is SNEGSKA (reference sequence). The CDR3 sequence is 14 residues long. In DNA, the CDR3 is TGCAGTGCTAGAGAACGGCGGGGGGGCCTTGAGCAGTTCTTC. It encodes CSARERRGGLEQFF.

This clonotype was counted a few times. The chain carries TRBV5-1 and TRBJ2-2, with D possibly TRBD2 on 5 matching bases. Germline V gene data show CDR1 as SGHRS and CDR2 as YFSETQ. Trimming took 0 bases from V and 6 from J, leaving 12 bases between them. The CDR3 runs 15 residues. The CDR3 nucleotides read TGCGCCAGCAGCTTGGCCCCGGGGATTCCCGGGGAGCTGTTTTTT. It is translated as CASSLAPGIPGELFF. The variable domain in full, with the rest retrieved from reference TRBV5-1 and TRBJ2-2, is KAGVTQTPRYLIKTRGQQVTLSCSPISGHRSVSWYQQTPGQGLQFLFEYFSETQRNKGNFPGRFSGRQFSNSRSEMNVSTLELGDSALYLCASSLAPGIPGELFFGEGSRLTVL.

In its sample, this clonotype was seen a few times. The chain employs TRBV7-8 and TRBJ2-3, with D perhaps matching TRBD2 (7 bases). Looked up from germline, CDR1 is SGHVS and CDR2 is FQNEAQ. The CDR3 has 17 residues. V dropped 5 bases and J dropped 5 bases, with 23 bases sitting between them. The CDR3: CASSEIGGPNSGDTQYF. DNA for the CDR3: TGTGCCAGCAGCGAAATCGGGGGGCCTAATAGTGGAGATACGCAGTATTTT.

This clonotype was counted only a few times. The chain is built from TRBV5-4 and TRBJ1-2, with D possibly matching TRBD1 (6 bases). V was pared by 4 bases and J by 8 bases, with 15 bases between. The CDR3 length is 13 residues. Germline V gene sequence: CDR1 SGHNT, CDR2 YYREEE (reference sequence). The CDR3 coding sequence is TGTGCCAGCAGCCCCAAGGGGGTGGAAGGCTACACCTTC. Residues: CASSPKGVEGYTF.

This clonotype turned up a few times. The V and J genes are TRBV11-2 and TRBJ2-6; D perhaps matches TRBD2 (5 bases). CDR1 is SGHAT and CDR2 is FQNNGV in the germline V gene. The CDR3 consists of 15 residues. Trimming removed 5 bases at V and 2 bases at J, with 10 bases between. CDR3 DNA: TGTGCCAGCAGCCCCCCGGGGACTGGGGCCAACGTCCTGACTTTC. Protein sequence: CASSPPGTGANVLTF.

This clonotype was seen more than once but under ten times. The chain uses TRBV5-1 and TRBJ2-5; 9 bases line up with TRBD1. V dropped 5 bases and J dropped 2; count of bases not matched to a gene: 7. The CDR3 contains 15 residues. Per the germline V gene, CDR1 is SGHRS and CDR2 is YFSETQ. CDR3 bases: TGCGCCAGCAGATACGGGACAGGGCTACAAGAGACCCAGTACTTC. Residues: CASRYGTGLQETQYF.

This chain connects TRBV28 to TRBJ1-3; D ambiguous. This CDR3 is 15 amino acids long. Trimming cost V 6 bases and J 2 bases, with 14 bases left between them. Germline-derived CDR1 and CDR2 are MDHEN and SYDVKM. Written as DNA, the CDR3 is TGTGCCAGCAGCCCCGCCGTCCTCGCTGGAAACACCATATATTTT. This codes for CASSPAVLAGNTIYF.

Ten or more counts support this clonotype. The chain couples TRBV7-9 to TRBJ2-7; 7 bases fit TRBD1. With V trimmed by 1 base and J by 5 bases, 8 bases remained unmatched. Germline values: CDR1 SEHNR, CDR2 FQNEAQ (reference sequence). The CDR3 runs 15 residues. The CDR3 is CASSLERQGDNEQYV. CDR3 bases: TGTGCCAGCAGCTTAGAGAGACAGGGTGATAACGAGCAGTACGTC.

This clonotype was seen repeatedly, ten times or more. The CDR3 is CASSLAFGNTIYF. CDR3 DNA sequence: TGTGCCAGCAGTTTAGCGTTTGGAAACACCATATATTTT. This chain links TRBV12-3 or TRBV12-4 with TRBJ1-3; no definite D call. Trimming took off 0 bases at V and 3 bases at J, with 3 bases between the two ends. CDR3 size: 13 residues.

A few counts support this clonotype. Written as DNA, the CDR3 is TGCGCCAGCAGCGAGCAGGGTTTAGGCAATCAGCCCCAGCATTTT. This codes for CASSEQGLGNQPQHF. The genes are TRBV5-1 and TRBJ1-5; perhaps TRBD1 as D (5 bases). The CDR3 length is 15 residues. The ends were cut back, 4 bases at V and 2 bases at J, with 13 bases in the middle. Germline V gene data show CDR1 as SGHRS and CDR2 as YFSETQ.

Many counts were recorded for this clonotype. V usage is TRBV12-3 or TRBV12-4 and J usage is TRBJ2-2; D uncertain. This CDR3 is built from 15 residues. V lost 7 bases and J lost 1, with 13 bases in between. The CDR3 DNA reads TGTGCCAGCACCCTTAGGGCGGTGAACACCGGGGAGCTGTTTTTT. It yields the protein CASTLRAVNTGELFF.

The table lists this clonotype with many counts. The chain is built from TRBV6-6 and TRBJ2-2; D is undetermined. CDR1 is MNHNY and CDR2 is SVGAGI in the germline V gene (reference sequence). Trimming took off 0 bases at V and 3 bases at J, with 5 bases between the two ends. The CDR3 totals 14 residues. The CDR3 here is CASSYSQDTGELFF. Here the CDR3 DNA reads TGTGCCAGCAGTTACTCGCAGGACACCGGGGAGCTGTTTTTT.

This clonotype was detected only a few times. This chain uses TRBV20-1 with TRBJ2-2, with a possible D match to TRBD1 (6 bases). This CDR3 has 14 residues. V lost 0 bases and J 1 base, leaving 6 bases between the germline ends. CDR1 is DFQATT and CDR2 is SNEGSKA in the germline V gene (reference sequence). CDR3 residues: CSAREGQNTGELFF. DNA of the CDR3: TGCAGTGCTAGAGAGGGACAGAACACCGGGGAGCTGTTTTTT.

Comments on this clonotype: The junction does not match germline at one end; this may be a read error. The rearrangement links TRBV18 to TRBJ2-3, with 8 bases aligning to TRBD2. CDR1 KGHSH and CDR2 LQKENI come from the germline V gene. The CDR3 totals 16 residues. As DNA, the CDR3 is TGTGCCAGCTCACAAACAGGGTGGACTAGCACAGATACTCAGTATTTT. Translation gives CASSQTGWTSTDTQYF.

The genes are TRBV5-1 and TRBJ2-3, with 10 bases lining up with TRBD2. Germline V lookup: CDR1 SGHRS, CDR2 YFSETQ. The CDR3 contains 16 residues. Losses at the gene ends were 4 bases for V and 0 bases for J; bases not matched to a gene: 5. This chain's CDR3 is CASSPLLAGSTDTQYF. Written as DNA, the CDR3 is TGCGCCAGCAGCCCTTTACTAGCGGGGAGCACAGATACGCAGTATTTT.